These 22 T cell receptor beta chains were sequenced from one sample in a study of T cell changes during pregnancy in multiple sclerosis. Clones were sequenced by immunoSEQ multiplex PCR, and TCRdb holds only the in-frame ones, with some missing. The table shows roughly 50,000 clones, with around 94% occurring only once. This specimen was CD4+ T cells from peripheral blood mononuclear cells, taken in the third trimester of pregnancy. The receptors derive from a female donor with multiple sclerosis, enrolled in a pregnancy study.

The chain has TRBV9 and TRBJ2-5; D may be TRBD2 (6 bases). V lost 0 bases and J lost 5, with 14 bases in between. This CDR3 has 15 amino acids. CDR1 SGDLS and CDR2 YYNGEE come from the germline V gene. For the CDR3, the DNA is TGTGCCAGCAGCGTAGCTTGGGGGGAGAGGGAGACCCAGTACTTC. Its protein product is CASSVAWGERETQYF. Full variable domain (missing parts from reference TRBV9 and TRBJ2-5): DSGVTQTPKHLITATGQRVTLRCSPRSGDLSVYWYQQSLDQGLQFLIQYYNGEERAKGNILERFSAQQFPDLHSELNLSSLELGDSALYFCASSVAWGERETQYFGPGTRLLVL.

The chain couples TRBV2 to TRBJ2-7, with 8 bases aligning to TRBD1. The CDR3 totals 13 residues. CDR1 is SNHLY and CDR2 is FYNNEI in the germline V gene. J gave up 8 bases and V 9 bases, and 12 bases lay outside the gene matches. In DNA, the CDR3 is TGTGCCAGTAGGGCGGACAGGGAACCCAAGCAGTACTTC. Amino acid sequence: CASRADREPKQYF.

The CDR3 sequence: CASSLVPSGSYNEQFF. CDR3 in DNA: TGTGCCAGCAGCTTAGTCCCTAGCGGGAGTTACAATGAGCAGTTCTTC. This sequence joins TRBV7-3 and TRBJ2-1; TRBD2 matches at 10 bases. V lost 2 bases and J lost 4; bases outside the gene matches: 5. The CDR3 covers 16 residues. Per germline, CDR1 SGHTA and CDR2 FQGTGA.

The rearrangement joins TRBV27 to TRBJ1-5; 9 nucleotides align to TRBD1. This CDR3 has 15 amino acids. Germline V CDR1 and CDR2: MNHEY, SMNVEV (reference sequence). Trimming removed 1 base from V and 6 bases from J; junction bases left unmatched: 4. In DNA, the CDR3 is TGTGCCAGCAGTTTATTTACAGGGGGCCGTCAGCCCCAGCATTTT. It encodes CASSLFTGGRQPQHF.

Only one count was recorded for this clone. The J gene is TRBJ2-1, the V gene TRBV29-1, with D possibly matching TRBD1 (5 bases). The V gene's germline CDR1 is SQVTM and CDR2 ANQGSEA. V lost 4 bases and J 4 bases, leaving 8 bases between the germline ends. The CDR3 runs 12 residues. CDR3 loop: CSVVGVYNEQFF. As DNA, the CDR3 is TGCAGCGTTGTAGGGGTTTACAATGAGCAGTTCTTC.

This rearrangement joins TRBV6-1 to TRBJ1-1; D uncertain. In germline, CDR1 is MNHNS, CDR2 SASEGT. CDR3 size: 13 residues. The V and J ends lost 2 bases and 3 bases respectively, with 7 bases between them. The CDR3 DNA reads as TGTGCCAGCAGTGAAAGAGGGTACACTGAAGCTTTCTTT. Residues: CASSERGYTEAFF.

This rearrangement joins TRBV28 to TRBJ2-7; D gene uncertain. This CDR3 region has 12 residues. The germline V gene has CDR1 MDHEN and CDR2 SYDVKM. Trimming shortened V by 6 bases and J by 6 bases, and 12 bases separated the two germline ends. The CDR3: CASSPVQREQYF. The CDR3 DNA follows: TGTGCCAGCAGCCCCGTACAACGCGAGCAGTACTTC.

The chain is built from TRBV4-2 and TRBJ2-5, with TRBD2 matching 10 bases. CDR1 is LGHNA and CDR2 is YNFKEQ in the germline V gene. J gave up 4 bases and V 0 bases, and 8 bases lay outside the gene matches. The CDR3 consists of 17 residues. CDR3 nucleotide sequence: TGTGCCAGCAGCCAAGAAGATAGCGGGAGGATCGGAGAGACCCAGTACTTC. Its translation is CASSQEDSGRIGETQYF.

The chain recombines TRBV19 with TRBJ2-2; D gene ambiguous. Looked up from germline, CDR1 is LNHDA and CDR2 is SQIVND (reference sequence). The CDR3 contains 14 residues. Trimming removed 2 bases at V and 4 bases at J, with 8 bases between. For the CDR3, the DNA is TGTGCCAGTAGTATAATTGCGGCCACCGGGGAGCTGTTTTTT. Protein product: CASSIIAATGELFF. The whole variable domain, remainder taken from reference TRBV19 and TRBJ2-2, is DGGITQSPKYLFRKEGQNVTLSCEQNLNHDAMYWYRQDPGQGLRLIYYSQIVNDFQKGDIAEGYSVSREKKESFPLTVTSAQKNPTAFYLCASSIIAATGELFFGEGSRLTVL.

The chain links TRBV7-2 to TRBJ2-3; 11 nucleotides align to TRBD2. Germline assignment: CDR1 SGHTA and CDR2 FQGNSA. V shed 7 bases and J 5 bases; nucleotides not matched to a gene: 8. This CDR3 comprises 15 residues. CDR3 bases: TGTGCCAGCATACGTAGCGGGGGGGCGGGAGATACGCAGTATTTT. It translates to CASIRSGGAGDTQYF.

V is TRBV19 and J is TRBJ1-3; D uncertain. Germline V gene sequence: CDR1 LNHDA, CDR2 SQIVND (reference sequence). The CDR3 is 12 residues long. V was pared by 7 bases and J by 0 bases, with 4 bases between. CDR3 DNA sequence: TGTGCCAGTATCAACTCTGGAAACACCATATATTTT. It translates to CASINSGNTIYF.

The chain recombines TRBV6-1 with TRBJ2-2; perhaps TRBD1 as D (6 bases). V dropped 5 bases and J dropped 6 bases, with 16 bases sitting between them. The CDR3 has 15 residues. Germline V gives CDR1 MNHNS, CDR2 SASEGT. The CDR3 is CASSFRQVGAGELFF. Here the CDR3 DNA reads TGTGCCAGCAGTTTTAGACAGGTCGGGGCCGGGGAGCTGTTTTTT.

V gene TRBV11-2 combines with J gene TRBJ2-7; 10 nucleotides align to TRBD2. The CDR3 length is 14 residues. CDR1 SGHAT and CDR2 FQNNGV come from the germline V gene. Trimming took 4 bases from V and 4 from J; bases not matched to a gene: 4. Here the CDR3 DNA reads TGTGCCAGCAGCTCAGGGACTAGCGAGTACGAGCAGTACTTC. Translating gives CASSSGTSEYEQYF.

The CDR3 DNA sequence: TGTGCCAGCAGTGGACTAGTCGGGGACACCGGGGAGCTGTTTTTT. It translates to CASSGLVGDTGELFF. This chain joins TRBV2 and TRBJ2-2; tentative D call: TRBD2 (6 bases). Trimming shortened V by 4 bases and J by 3 bases, and 12 bases separated the two germline ends. Germline CDR1 SNHLY, CDR2 FYNNEI. This CDR3 is built from 15 residues.

This clone has only a few counts. This chain's CDR3 is CSVVGTIYNTEAFF. Here the CDR3 DNA reads TGCAGCGTTGTGGGGACAATATACAACACTGAAGCTTTCTTT. This sequence joins TRBV29-1 and TRBJ1-1, with D possibly being TRBD1 (6 bases). The V end was cut by 4 bases, the J end by 2 bases, with 14 bases between. Germline loops: CDR1 SQVTM, CDR2 ANQGSEA. This CDR3 has 14 residues. Together with reference TRBV29-1 and TRBJ1-1, the CDR3 gives the full variable domain: SAVISQKPSRDICQRGTSLTIQCQVDSQVTMMFWYRQQPGQSLTLIATANQGSEATYESGFVIDKFPISRPNLTFSTLTVSNMSPEDSSIYLCSVVGTIYNTEAFFGQGTRLTVV.

This clone was observed a handful of times. This rearrangement joins TRBV14 to TRBJ1-3; a possible D gene is TRBD1 (5 bases). Germline CDR1 is SGHDN and CDR2 is FVKESK. The CDR3 length is 13 residues. The ends were cut back, 2 bases at V and 14 bases at J, with 16 bases in the middle. CDR3 bases: TGTGCCAGCAGCCAACTCATCACAGGCGGTGTATATTTT. Its translation: CASSQLITGGVYF.

This chain connects TRBV5-1 to TRBJ1-2; 7 bases line up with TRBD1. CDR1 is SGHRS, CDR2 YFSETQ, per germline. Unmatched junction bases numbered 4, after V lost 0 bases and J lost 8 bases. This CDR3 has 13 residues. This CDR3 is CASSLATGKGYTF. The DNA for the CDR3 is TGCGCCAGCAGCTTGGCGACAGGGAAGGGCTACACCTTC. The whole variable domain, remainder taken from reference TRBV5-1 and TRBJ1-2, is KAGVTQTPRYLIKTRGQQVTLSCSPISGHRSVSWYQQTPGQGLQFLFEYFSETQRNKGNFPGRFSGRQFSNSRSEMNVSTLELGDSALYLCASSLATGKGYTFGSGTRLTVV.

The chain joins TRBV2 to TRBJ2-5; possible D gene TRBD2, 6 bases. V gave up 8 bases and J gave up 5 bases, with 9 bases separating them. The germline CDR1 and CDR2 sequences are SNHLY and FYNNEI. The CDR3 runs to 11 residues. In DNA, the CDR3 is TGTGCCAGCGAAGGGAGGGAGACCCAGTACTTC. Its translation: CASEGRETQYF.

The V and J genes are TRBV28 and TRBJ1-5, with D uncertain. This CDR3 contains 14 residues. Looked up from germline, CDR1 is MDHEN and CDR2 is SYDVKM. Trimming shortened V by 7 bases and J by 5 bases, and 15 bases separated the two germline ends. This chain's CDR3 is CASNPRRLDQPQHF. The CDR3 DNA follows: TGTGCCAGCAACCCGAGGCGGCTGGATCAGCCCCAGCATTTT.

The chain uses TRBV18 and TRBJ2-1; 9 nucleotides line up with TRBD2. The CDR3 is 15 residues long. The germline gives CDR1 KGHSH, CDR2 LQKENI. The J segment lost 10 bases and the V segment lost 1 base, leaving 8 bases of the junction unmatched. As DNA, the CDR3 is TGTGCCAGCTCACCACAGCCTAGCGGGGTCGTCGAGCAGTTCTTC. Its translation is CASSPQPSGVVEQFF.

The J gene is TRBJ1-2, the V gene TRBV9; tentatively, D is TRBD1 (6 bases). The CDR3 spans 15 residues. V lost 0 bases, J lost 1 base, and 10 bases lay in between. Germline CDR1 and CDR2: SGDLS and YYNGEE. The CDR3 DNA is TGTGCCAGCAGCGTAGGAGGGGGTGATAACTATGGCTACACCTTC. Amino acid sequence: CASSVGGGDNYGYTF.

The chain couples TRBV5-1 to TRBJ1-5; D possibly corresponds to TRBD1 (6 bases). V lost 4 bases and J lost 3, with 11 bases in between. This CDR3 is built from 14 residues. Germline loops: CDR1 SGHRS, CDR2 YFSETQ. CDR3 in DNA: TGCGCCAGCAGCCAAACAGGGAACAATCAGCCCCAGCATTTT. Translated, it gives CASSQTGNNQPQHF. The full variable domain, rest sourced from reference TRBV5-1 and TRBJ1-5, is KAGVTQTPRYLIKTRGQQVTLSCSPISGHRSVSWYQQTPGQGLQFLFEYFSETQRNKGNFPGRFSGRQFSNSRSEMNVSTLELGDSALYLCASSQTGNNQPQHFGDGTRLSIL.